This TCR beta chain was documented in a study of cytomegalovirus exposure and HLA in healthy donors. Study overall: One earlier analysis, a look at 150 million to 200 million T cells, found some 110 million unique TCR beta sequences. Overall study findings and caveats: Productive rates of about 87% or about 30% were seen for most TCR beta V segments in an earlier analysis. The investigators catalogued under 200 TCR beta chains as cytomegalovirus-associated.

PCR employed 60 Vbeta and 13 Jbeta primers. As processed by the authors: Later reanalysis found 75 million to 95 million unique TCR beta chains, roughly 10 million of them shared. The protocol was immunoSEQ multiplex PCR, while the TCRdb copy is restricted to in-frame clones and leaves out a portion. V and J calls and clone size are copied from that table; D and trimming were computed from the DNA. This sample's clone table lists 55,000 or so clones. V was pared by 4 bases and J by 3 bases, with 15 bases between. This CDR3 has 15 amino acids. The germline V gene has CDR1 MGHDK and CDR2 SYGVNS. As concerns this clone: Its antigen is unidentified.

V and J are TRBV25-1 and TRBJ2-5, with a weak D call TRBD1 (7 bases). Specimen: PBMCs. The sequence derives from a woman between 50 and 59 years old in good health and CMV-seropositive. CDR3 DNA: TGTGCCAGCAGTGTAGGGGGCGGCGGGAAAGAGACCCAGTACTTC. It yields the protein CASSVGGGGKETQYF. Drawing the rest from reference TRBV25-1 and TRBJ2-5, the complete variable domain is EADIYQTPRYLVIGTGKKITLECSQTMGHDKMYWYQQDPGMELHLIHYSYGVNSTEKGDLSSESTVSRIRTEHFPLTLESARPSHTSQYLCASSVGGGGKETQYFGPGTRLLVL.